These 3 T cell receptor beta chains were all obtained from the same sample, sequenced in a study of T cells in Graves' hyperthyroidism and ophthalmopathy. RNA transcripts yielded amplified TCR beta CDR3 regions. The primer set for the first-round RT-PCR of the TCR CDR3 was HTBI. TCRdb independently ran MiXCR on the multiplex PCR reads; one entry per CDR3 protein. The sample contains approximately 590,000 distinct CDR3 sequences, roughly 50% of which appear only once. Material: peripheral blood or thyroid tissue (not recorded which). The receptors come from a woman aged 18-30 years with Graves' hyperthyroidism.

A note on this clonotype: Since a much larger clone is just one base distant, this may be a read error. The chain joins TRBV7-8 to TRBJ1-5; perhaps TRBD1 as D (5 bases). The germline CDR1 and CDR2 sequences are SGHVS and FQNEAQ. CDR3 length: 12 residues. The CDR3 loop reads CASSAAGQRQHF. The CDR3 DNA is TGTGCCAGCAGCGCAGCAGGGCAGCGCCAGCATTTT.

On this clonotype itself: At one of its ends the junction is not consistent with the germline gene, which may arise from a read error. The chain is built from TRBV25-1 and TRBJ2-7, with D possibly being TRBD2 (6 bases). The CDR3 loop spans 15 amino acids. Germline loops: CDR1 MGHDK, CDR2 SYGVNS. CDR3 coding DNA: TGTGCCAGCAGCCCTCGGCGGGATCTCGGTAGCGAGCAGTGCTTC. Its protein product is CASSPRRDLGSEQCF.

For this clonotype: The CDR3 does not close with the conserved phenylalanine or tryptophan, likely indicating a read error. The DNA is left out, because the CDR3 cannot be placed on it with certainty; the CDR3 is given as TCRdb lists it. The chain carries TRBV29-1 and TRBJ1-2; the table's D call, TRBD1, has no DNA check behind it. The CDR3 extends over 11 residues, inclusive of both ends. Germline CDR1 and CDR2: SQVTM and ANQGSEA. The CDR3 sequence: CSVVGTGTETY.